This record looks at one T cell receptor beta chain sequence and its context. CDR1 is SEHNR and CDR2 is FQNEAQ in the germline V gene (reference sequence). Trimming at V came to 1 base and at J to 7 bases, leaving 3 bases not matched to a gene. The CDR3 extends over 14 amino acids. Under the authors' procedure: Quantification of nucleated cells was approximated via reference gene primer amplification. Assay: immunoSEQ multiplex PCR; the TCRdb copy retains only in-frame clones and omits some. The V and J calls and clone size come from that table; D and trimming were worked out from the DNA. This table has 120,000 or so clones, 90% appearing once. The data are from a study of blood T cell repertoires in COVID-19. Across the whole study: The study drew acute and convalescent COVID-19 samples from the United States, Italy and Spain. T cells, B-cell-depleted T cells, or PBMCs supplied cDNA or gDNA.

It was during active infection that Seattle patients were enrolled and then longitudinally followed. The sequence was collected from a woman aged 60-75 years with COVID-19, enrolled during active disease. The sample consisted of peripheral blood. This sequence joins TRBV7-9 and TRBJ2-2; 7 bases align to TRBD1. CDR3 nucleotide sequence: TGTGCCAGCAGCTTAGTGACAGGGAGCGGGGAGCTGTTTTTT. Translated, it gives CASSLVTGSGELFF.